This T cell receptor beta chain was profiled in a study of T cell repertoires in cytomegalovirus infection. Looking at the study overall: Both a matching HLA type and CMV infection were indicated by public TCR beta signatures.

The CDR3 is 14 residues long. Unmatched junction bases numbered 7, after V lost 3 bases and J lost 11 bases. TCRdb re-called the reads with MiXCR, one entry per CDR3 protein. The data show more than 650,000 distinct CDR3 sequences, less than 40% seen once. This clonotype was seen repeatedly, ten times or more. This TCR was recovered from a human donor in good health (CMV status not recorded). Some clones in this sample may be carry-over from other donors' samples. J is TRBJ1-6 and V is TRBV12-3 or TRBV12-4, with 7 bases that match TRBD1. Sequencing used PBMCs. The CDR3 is CASSLSEGATPLHF. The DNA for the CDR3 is TGTGCCAGCAGTTTGTCCGAGGGGGCGACACCCCTCCACTTT.